This T cell receptor (beta chain) was recorded in a study of T cell changes during pregnancy in multiple sclerosis. The CDR3 is 16 residues long. Trimming pared 6 bases from V and 4 bases from J, leaving 21 bases between. Measured with immunoSEQ multiplex PCR; TCRdb has only the in-frame clones, and not every one. Of approximately 73,000 clones listed, roughly nine tenths were seen once; the top ten hold approximately 0.2%. The receptor was derived from a female donor with multiple sclerosis, enrolled in a pregnancy study. This material consisted of CD4+ T cells from peripheral blood mononuclear cells, taken before pregnancy. The rearrangement joins TRBV23-1 to TRBJ1-1; D unresolved. TRBV23-1 is reported as an ORF; its role is uncertain. CDR3 nucleotide sequence: TGCGCCAGCAGCCCTCGGATCGGGATTTGGAGCACTGAAGCTTTCTTT. Translation: CASSPRIGIWSTEAFF.